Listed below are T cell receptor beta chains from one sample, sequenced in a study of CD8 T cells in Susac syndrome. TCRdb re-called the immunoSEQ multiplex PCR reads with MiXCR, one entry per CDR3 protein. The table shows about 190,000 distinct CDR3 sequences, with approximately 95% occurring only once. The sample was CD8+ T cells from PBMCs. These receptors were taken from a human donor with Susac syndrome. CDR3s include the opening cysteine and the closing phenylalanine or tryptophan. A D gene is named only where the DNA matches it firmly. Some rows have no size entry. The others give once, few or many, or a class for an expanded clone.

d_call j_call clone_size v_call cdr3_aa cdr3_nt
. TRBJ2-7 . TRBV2 CASSPGHGLGSEQYF TGTGCCAGCAGCCCGGGACACGGACTGGGGAGCGAGCAGTACTTC
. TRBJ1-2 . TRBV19 CASIGNYGYTF TGTGCCAGTATCGGTAACTATGGCTACACCTTC
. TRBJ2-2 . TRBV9 CASSVGRPSEALRGELFF TGTGCCAGCAGCGTAGGTCGTCCTAGCGAGGCCCTGCGAGGGGAGCTGTTTTTT
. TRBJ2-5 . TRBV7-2 CASSLEVHPQETQYF TGTGCCAGCAGCTTAGAGGTCCATCCCCAAGAGACCCAGTACTTC
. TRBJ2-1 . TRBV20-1 CSALDPHSYNEQFF TGCAGTGCACTAGACCCCCACTCCTACAATGAGCAGTTCTTC
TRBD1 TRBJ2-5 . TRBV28 CASDRGQYQETQYF TGTGCCAGCGATAGGGGACAGTACCAAGAGACCCAGTACTTC
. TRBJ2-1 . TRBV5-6 CASSLGQSYNEQFF TGTGCCAGCAGCTTAGGACAGTCTTACAATGAGCAGTTCTTC
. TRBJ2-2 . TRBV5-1 CASSTDVRELFF TGCGCCAGCAGCACGGACGTCAGGGAGCTGTTTTTT
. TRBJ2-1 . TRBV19 CASAQGGGEQFF TGTGCCAGTGCCCAGGGAGGAGGTGAGCAGTTCTTC
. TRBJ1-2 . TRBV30 CAWTANYGYTF TGTGCCTGGACAGCGAACTATGGCTACACCTTC
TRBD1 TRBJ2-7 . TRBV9 CASSPTGGPSREQYF TGTGCCAGCAGCCCCACAGGGGGCCCCTCTCGCGAGCAGTACTTC
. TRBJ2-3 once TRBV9 CASSVSGMLGTDTQYF TGTGCCAGCAGCGTATCGGGTATGTTAGGCACAGATACGCAGTATTTT
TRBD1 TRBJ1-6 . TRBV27 CASTWTGGNSPLHF TGTGCCAGCACCTGGACAGGGGGAAATTCACCCCTCCACTTT
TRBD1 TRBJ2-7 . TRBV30 CAWTLGQGTVQYF TGTGCCTGGACCCTGGGACAGGGGACAGTGCAGTACTTC
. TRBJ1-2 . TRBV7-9 CASSPPGSQNYTF TGTGCCAGCAGCCCTCCGGGGTCCCAGAACTACACCTTC
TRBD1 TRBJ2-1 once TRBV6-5 CASSRTGERQFF TGTGCCAGCAGTCGTACAGGGGAACGGCAGTTCTTC
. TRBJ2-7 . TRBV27 CASTVKGGYEQYF TGTGCCAGCACCGTAAAAGGGGGATACGAGCAGTACTTC
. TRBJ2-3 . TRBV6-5 CASSPGKWNTDTQYF TGTGCCAGCAGTCCAGGGAAATGGAACACAGATACGCAGTATTTT
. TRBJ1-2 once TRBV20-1 CSARDSQGMGGGYGYTF TGCAGTGCTAGAGATAGTCAGGGTATGGGCGGCGGCTATGGCTACACCTTC
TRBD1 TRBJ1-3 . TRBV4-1 CASSRDRGFSGNTIYF TGCGCCAGCAGCCGGGACAGAGGATTCTCTGGAAACACCATATATTTT
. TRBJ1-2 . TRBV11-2 CASSLAPGNYGYTF TGTGCCAGCAGCTTAGCCCCCGGGAACTATGGCTACACCTTC
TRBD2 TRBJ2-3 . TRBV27 CASSLETSGSAFTDTQYF TGTGCCAGCAGTTTAGAGACTAGCGGGAGCGCCTTCACAGATACGCAGTATTTT
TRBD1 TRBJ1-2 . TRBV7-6 CASSAGQGSYGYTF TGTGCCAGCAGCGCCGGACAGGGTAGTTATGGCTACACCTTC
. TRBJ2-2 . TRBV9 CASSSNSRAPNTGELFF TGTGCCAGCAGTTCCAATTCTAGGGCTCCGAACACCGGGGAGCTGTTTTTT
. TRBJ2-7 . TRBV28 CASSSRQGGSYEQYF TGTGCCAGCAGCTCAAGACAGGGAGGATCCTACGAGCAGTACTTC
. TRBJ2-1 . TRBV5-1 CASSGRFDEQFF TGCGCCAGCAGCGGGAGATTCGATGAGCAGTTCTTC
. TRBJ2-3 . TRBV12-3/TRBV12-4 CASSFGTDTQYF TGTGCCAGCAGCTTCGGCACAGATACGCAGTATTTT
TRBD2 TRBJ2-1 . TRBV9 CASSAGLAGDNEQFF TGTGCCAGCAGCGCAGGACTAGCGGGAGACAATGAGCAGTTCTTC
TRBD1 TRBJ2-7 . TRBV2 CASSKIRTGHYEQYF TGTGCCAGCAGTAAAATTAGGACAGGGCACTACGAGCAGTACTTC
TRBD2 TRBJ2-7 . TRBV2 CASSLGLAGPYEQYF TGTGCCAGCAGTCTGGGACTAGCGGGGCCCTACGAGCAGTACTTC
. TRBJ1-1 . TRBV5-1 CASSFPGTNTEAFF TGCGCCAGCAGCTTTCCGGGAACGAACACTGAAGCTTTCTTT
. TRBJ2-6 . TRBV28 CASRFNGANVLTF TGTGCCAGCCGCTTCAATGGGGCCAACGTCCTGACTTTC
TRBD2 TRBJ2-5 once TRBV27 CASSLTSGGEEETQYF TGTGCCAGCAGTCTGACTAGCGGGGGAGAGGAAGAGACCCAGTACTTC
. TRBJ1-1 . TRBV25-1 CASSPSGMNTEAFF TGTGCCAGCAGTCCCTCGGGGATGAACACTGAAGCTTTCTTT
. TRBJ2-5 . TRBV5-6 CASSSTLAQPKGETQYF TGTGCCAGCAGCTCAACCTTGGCACAGCCGAAGGGAGAGACCCAGTACTTC
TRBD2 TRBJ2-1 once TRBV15 CATSRARELYNEQFF TGTGCCACCAGCAGAGCGCGGGAGCTCTACAATGAGCAGTTCTTC
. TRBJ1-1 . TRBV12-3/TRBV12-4 CASSLAGPYF TGTGCCAGCAGCCTCGCCGGGCCCTATTTT
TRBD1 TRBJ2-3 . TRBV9 CASSVGLRGRTDTQYF TGTGCCAGCAGCGTAGGTCTCAGGGGGCGCACAGATACGCAGTATTTT
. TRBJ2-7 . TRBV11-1 CASSLSGTRPYEQYF TGTGCCAGCAGCTTAAGCGGAACCAGGCCCTACGAGCAGTACTTC
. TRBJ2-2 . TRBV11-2 CASSLVVWGPGELFF TGTGCCAGCAGCTTAGTGGTTTGGGGACCCGGGGAGCTGTTTTTT
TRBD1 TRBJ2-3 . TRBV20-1 CSATNTGGPTDTQYF TGCAGTGCTACGAATACAGGGGGCCCCACAGATACGCAGTATTTT
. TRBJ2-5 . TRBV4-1 CASSQAGQGETQYF TGCGCCAGCAGCCAGGCAGGGCAGGGGGAGACCCAGTACTTC